This T cell receptor beta chain was sequenced during a study of regulatory T cells in long-lasting Graves disease. This clonotype appeared once. Its cognate antigen is unknown. This may come from a read error, since a much larger clone is one base off. Library construction for TCR beta used iRepertoire HTBI primers and Arm-PCR of CDR3 regions. Via MiXCR, TCRdb re-called the multiplex PCR reads, giving one row per CDR3 protein. Among a few hundred thousand distinct CDR3 sequences listed, roughly 23% were seen once. Broader study findings: Sampling was limited to peripheral blood rather than thyroid tissue. Graves' patients with persistent disease showed TCR diversity lower than patients newly diagnosed.

Time point given: persistent/refractory GD, antithyroid drugs over 5 years with positive TRAb. Construction of the TCR library relied on RNA isolated from PBMCs. The patients were drawn from one endocrinology department in Xi'an, China. The sample consisted of peripheral blood mononuclear cells (PBMCs), taken when the disease was refractory, from a patient treated with antithyroid drugs. This receptor was obtained from a woman between 35 and 50 years old with Graves disease.

The CDR3 spells CASTPLWVLEGYTF. Here the CDR3 DNA reads TGTGCCAGCACCCCCCTCTGGGTTCTTGAAGGCTACACCTTC. The chain couples TRBV2 to TRBJ1-2; D is unresolved. The CDR3 totals 14 residues. The V end was cut by 7 bases, the J end by 8 bases, with 20 bases between. CDR1 is SNHLY, CDR2 FYNNEI, per germline.